This TCR beta chain is from a study of beta chain features in type 1 diabetes. As every portion of the isolated RNA was reverse transcribed, the sequencing read expressed TCRB transcripts. Only in-frame clones appear in the TCRdb table, and some are missing; sequencing was by immunoSEQ multiplex PCR. The table shows hundreds of thousands of clones, with 10% to 15% occurring only once. By way of CD45RO/CCR7/CD25/CD127/CD95/CD27, the CD4+ regulatory, stem cell-like memory, central memory and naive cells were sorted. Only a few counts were recorded for this clone. The material sequenced was naive CD4+ T cells from blood. This receptor was obtained from a man younger than 30 in good health.

The CDR3 is CAIRKELGETQYF. Written as DNA, the CDR3 is TGTGCCATCAGAAAGGAGTTGGGAGAGACCCAGTACTTC. The chain joins TRBV10-3 to TRBJ2-5, with D uncertain. Germline loops: CDR1 ENHRY, CDR2 SYGVKD. V shed 6 bases and J shed 4 bases, with 12 bases lying between them. CDR3 size: 13 residues.